This T cell receptor beta chain originates from a study of identical twins. From the 5' RACE reads, TCRdb called clonotypes with MiXCR, one entry per CDR3 protein. The table has some 760,000 distinct CDR3 sequences, 18% seen once. This CDR3 has 13 amino acids. In germline, CDR1 is DFQATT, CDR2 SNEGSKA (reference sequence). This sample also appeared in a second study, on T cells expressing NK-cell markers.

The sequence derives from a woman between 18 and 29 years old in good health. The sequencing input was PBMCs. The chain employs TRBV20-1 and TRBJ2-5; D is possibly TRBD1 or TRBD2 (5 bases each). The CDR3 sequence is CSMSYGAQETQYF. The CDR3 DNA reads TGCAGCATGTCCTACGGGGCGCAAGAGACCCAGTACTTC.